This T cell receptor beta chain was obtained from a study of radiation and T cells in renal cell carcinoma (dated by TCRdb to the early 2020s). General notes on the study: TCR beta sequencing covered approximately 50 samples in total, comprising around 26 tumors and roughly 27 peripheral blood samples. The final blood draw was performed at 4 weeks after radiation, at the same time as nephrectomy. Across all 53 samples, several million unique CDR3 nucleotide sequences, encoding 2,658,974 unique CDR3 amino acid sequences, were identified. Results the study describes overall, beyond this receptor: With a single-armed trial design, the study had no way to address how radiation dose or scheduling affects the TCR repertoire. No pretreatment tumor biopsies were available, so the baseline intratumoral presence of clonotypes could not be determined. Top tumor clonotypes rose in blood from baseline to 2 weeks post-radiation, then contracted by 4 weeks, suggesting transient expansion of tumor-resident clones. Dynamics of the blood repertoire were not tracked past 4 weeks after treatment.

Interpreted using the paper, the time point label stands for: blood 4 weeks post-SBRT, at nephrectomy. The sample's treatment or condition label is to be understood as: 15 Gy SBRT to primary tumor, nephrectomy 4 weeks later. The samples were obtained from a clinical trial, where primary renal cell carcinomas were treated with 15 Gy stereotactic body radiation therapy and then removed by nephrectomy 4 weeks afterward. To follow tumor-enriched clonotypes, serial peripheral blood was collected from radiation-treated patients at baseline and at 2 weeks and 4 weeks after SBRT. Every patient had renal cell carcinoma of clear cell pathology. Genomic DNA for TCR sequencing was prepared using the QIAamp DNA Blood Mini Kit (Qiagen). The analyses included just those samples that passed every quality control check. Reading from cysteine to phenylalanine, the CDR3 counts 15 amino acids. Kept here is only the CDR3 DNA, which spans 45 bases and is read in frame from base 1. The junction shows trimming of 0 bases on V and 8 bases on J, and the gene matches do not reach 6 bases of it. CDR1 is given as MNHEY and CDR2 as SVGAGI, both from the germline V gene.

TCR beta libraries were generated from genomic DNA with the immunoSEQ kit, following the manufacturer's recommendations. To prepare libraries, a first multiplex PCR with proprietary primers was run, followed by a second PCR that added unique barcodes, and a bead cleanup was done after each round. Each sample batch included a kit-provided positive control reaction and a negative control reaction. The final libraries underwent checking on an Agilent 4200 TapeStation D1000 ScreenTape, volumetric pooling, and quantification by qPCR. Sequencing ran on an Illumina NextSeq500 with a MidOutput 150-cycle cartridge, using 156 Read1 and 15 Index1 cycles with kit custom primers. The pooled library was loaded at roughly 1 pM, with an approximately 20% PhiX control spiked in. The source study handled its data this way. Vendor-processed data were analyzed in R, with a clonotype defined as all T cells sharing the same CDR3 nucleotide sequence. For clone abundance analyses, frequencies were normalized to the 10,000 most abundant clones in each sample. Public T cell clones, which averaged fewer than five per sample, were removed prior to analysis. Tumor-enriched clonotypes and baseline blood-enriched clonotypes were defined as those with an abundance difference of at least 32-fold between compartments. A beta-binomial differential abundance model was used to identify clonotypes that were expanded or contracted between blood time points. The Baroni-Urbani and Buser coefficient was used to measure tumor-blood repertoire similarity, and groups were compared with two-tailed Wilcoxon tests in R. TCRdb holds this immuneACCESS table with in-frame rearrangements only. Some clones are missing; in checked studies, unresolved V genes explain under half, and the rest has no known cause. V and J calls and clone size are as listed in that table; D and trimming were resolved from the DNA. The sample contains about 140,000 clones, around nine tenths of them found a single time. The ten largest clones capture less than 20% of the sample.

Comments on this clone: Its antigen is currently not known. Base qualities were left out, and no much larger clone turns up one base away.

The V gene is TRBV6-5 and the J gene is TRBJ1-4; TRBD1 fits 7 bases in the junction. This sample comprised blood, obtained from a patient whose treatment included radiotherapy and nephrectomy. This receptor was obtained from a woman in her 50s with renal cell carcinoma. The CDR3 reads CASSYSRGTAEKLFF. The DNA sequence is TGTGCCAGCAGTTACTCGAGAGGGACAGCAGAAAAACTGTTTTTT.